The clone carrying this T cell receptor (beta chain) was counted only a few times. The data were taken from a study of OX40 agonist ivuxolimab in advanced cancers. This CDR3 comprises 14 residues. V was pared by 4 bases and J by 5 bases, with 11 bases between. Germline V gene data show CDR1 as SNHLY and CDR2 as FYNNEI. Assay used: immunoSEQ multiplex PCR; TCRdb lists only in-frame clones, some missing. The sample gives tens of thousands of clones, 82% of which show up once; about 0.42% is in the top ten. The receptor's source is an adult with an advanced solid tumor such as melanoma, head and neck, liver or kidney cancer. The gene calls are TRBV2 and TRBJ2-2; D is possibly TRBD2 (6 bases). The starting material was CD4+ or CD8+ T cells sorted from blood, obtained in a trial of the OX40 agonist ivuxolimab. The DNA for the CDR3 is TGTGCCAGCAGTGGTCAGGCGGGGACCGGGGAGCTGTTTTTT. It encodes CASSGQAGTGELFF.